This T cell receptor (beta chain) derives from a study of blood T cell repertoires in COVID-19. As for the study in general: Sample material is recorded as cDNA or gDNA derived from T cells, B-cell-depleted T cells, or PBMCs.

The CDR3 length is 15 residues. Germline CDR1 is GTSNPN and CDR2 is SVGIG (reference sequence). The V end was cut by 5 bases, the J end by 4 bases, with 20 bases between. Measured with immunoSEQ multiplex PCR; TCRdb has only the in-frame clones, and not every one. The table lists fewer than 500,000 clones, 87% of them singletons. This chain links TRBV30 with TRBJ1-2, with D tentatively TRBD1 (5 bases). Sequenced sample: PBMCs or T cells enriched from blood (not recorded which). The receptor was derived from a man younger than 45 who had recovered from COVID-19. The CDR3 spells CAWSNGRGEPYGYTF. CDR3 DNA: TGTGCCTGGTCGAACGGTCGGGGGGAACCCTATGGCTACACCTTC. Full variable domain (remainder filled in from reference TRBV30 and TRBJ1-2): SQTIHQWPATLVQPVGSPLSLECTVEGTSNPNLYWYRQAAGRGLQLLFYSVGIGQISSEVPQNLSASRPQDRQFILSSKKLLLSDSGFYLCAWSNGRGEPYGYTFGSGTRLTVV.